A selection of T cell receptor beta chains follows, all from one sample in a study of T-cell reconstitution after alpha-beta-depleted transplantation in children. TCRdb called the PCR reads again in MiXCR, with one record for every CDR3 protein. This sample carries a few hundred thousand distinct CDR3 sequences, about 20% of them seen once, and the ten largest clones take 3.5% to 4%. The source material was PBMCs from the stem cell graft donor, sampled from the stem cell graft. The receptors shown here come from a human donor who donated a stem cell graft to a child with acute myeloid leukemia. CDR3s include the opening cysteine and the closing phenylalanine or tryptophan. The D gene is left open where the match is weak. Expanded clones are given a class, and other clones once, few, many or no size at all.

clone_size,v_call,j_call,d_call,cdr3_aa,cdr3_nt
few,TRBV29-1,TRBJ1-1,.,CSVMVGFTEAFF,TGCAGCGTGATGGTTGGGTTCACTGAAGCTTTCTTT
few,TRBV5-1,TRBJ2-3,.,CASSSLPGTDTQYF,TGCGCCAGCAGCTCCCTGCCAGGAACAGATACGCAGTATTTT
.,TRBV3-1,TRBJ2-3,.,CASSHPQVPGSTDTQYF,TGTGCCAGCAGCCACCCACAGGTCCCGGGGAGCACAGATACGCAGTATTTT
.,TRBV7-9,TRBJ1-1,.,CASSLIGVTEAFF,TGTGCCAGCAGCTTAATAGGGGTGACTGAAGCTTTCTTT
.,TRBV6-5,TRBJ2-6,TRBD2,CASSWAGGGGANVLTF,TGTGCCAGCAGTTGGGCGGGGGGTGGTGGGGCCAACGTCCTGACTTTC
.,TRBV20-1,TRBJ1-5,TRBD1,CSALKQGARNQPQHF,TGCAGTGCTCTCAAACAGGGGGCGCGAAATCAGCCCCAGCATTTT
.,TRBV4-2,TRBJ2-1,.,CASSQDRLDAYNEQFF,TGTGCCAGCAGCCAAGATCGCCTGGACGCGTACAATGAGCAGTTCTTC
.,TRBV6-1,TRBJ2-7,TRBD1,CASSTLQGAGYEQYF,TGTGCCAGCAGTACCCTACAGGGGGCGGGCTACGAGCAGTACTTC
few,TRBV6-4,TRBJ2-7,.,CASSDGSKQYF,TGTGCCAGCAGTGACGGGTCCAAGCAGTACTTC
many,TRBV20-1,TRBJ2-3,.,CSAIGLGSTDTQYF,TGCAGTGCTATCGGACTGGGAAGCACAGATACGCAGTATTTT
many,TRBV29-1,TRBJ2-1,.,CSVSGVSYNEQFF,TGCAGCGTAAGCGGAGTCTCCTACAATGAGCAGTTCTTC
many,TRBV6-4,TRBJ2-1,.,CASSDRENNEQFF,TGTGCCAGCAGTGACAGGGAAAACAATGAGCAGTTCTTC
.,TRBV12-3/TRBV12-4,TRBJ2-2,.,CASSERSPSNTGELFF,TGTGCCAGCAGTGAGAGGTCGCCAAGCAACACCGGGGAGCTGTTTTTT
.,TRBV6-1,TRBJ2-2,TRBD2,CAARLAGGPSDTGELFF,TGTGCCGCACGACTAGCGGGAGGGCCCTCGGACACCGGGGAGCTGTTTTTT
many,TRBV20-1,TRBJ2-1,.,CSAAGGYNEQFF,TGCAGTGCCGCAGGCGGCTACAATGAGCAGTTCTTC
.,TRBV28,TRBJ1-2,TRBD1,CASSLMGQGIYGYTF,TGTGCCAGCAGCCTCATGGGACAGGGGATCTATGGCTACACCTTC
.,TRBV20-1,TRBJ2-7,TRBD1,CFTGQGSYEQYF,TGCTTCACGGGACAGGGTTCCTACGAGCAGTACTTC
.,TRBV3-1,TRBJ2-7,TRBD2,CASSQSGTSDEQYF,TGTGCCAGCAGCCAATCGGGGACTAGCGACGAGCAGTACTTC
.,TRBV10-3,TRBJ2-2,TRBD2,CAISESGLASGELFF,TGTGCCATCAGTGAGTCAGGACTAGCGTCCGGGGAGCTGTTTTTT
few,TRBV7-8,TRBJ2-3,TRBD2,CASSLGTSGRAFTDTQYF,TGTGCCAGCAGCTTAGGAACTAGCGGGAGGGCCTTCACAGATACGCAGTATTTT
few,TRBV28,TRBJ2-7,TRBD1,CASSPIARDRGYEQYF,TGTGCCAGCAGTCCCATTGCCCGGGACAGGGGCTACGAGCAGTACTTC
few,TRBV10-3,TRBJ2-2,.,CAITPGTASDTGELFF,TGTGCCATCACCCCTGGGACGGCTAGTGACACCGGGGAGCTGTTTTTT
.,TRBV24-1,TRBJ2-5,TRBD1,CATSGLTGTGEETQYF,TGTGCCACCAGTGGCCTGACCGGGACAGGGGAAGAGACCCAGTACTTC
many,TRBV12-3/TRBV12-4,TRBJ2-3,.,CASSLGVDTQYF,TGTGCCAGCAGTTTAGGGGTGGATACGCAGTATTTT
many,TRBV10-3,TRBJ2-1,TRBD1,CAISGPGTGGGEQFF,TGTGCCATCAGTGGACCCGGGACAGGGGGCGGTGAGCAGTTCTTC
few,TRBV6-5,TRBJ2-1,.,CASSWGLEQFF,TGTGCCAGCAGTTGGGGGCTAGAGCAGTTCTTC
.,TRBV4-3,TRBJ2-7,TRBD2,CASSQDGRASGNEQYF,TGCGCCAGCAGCCAAGACGGTCGGGCTAGCGGGAACGAGCAGTACTTC
many,TRBV20-1,TRBJ2-3,.,CSASRPTDTQYF,TGCAGTGCCTCTAGGCCCACAGATACGCAGTATTTT
few,TRBV28,TRBJ1-5,.,CASSLSGMGQPQHF,TGTGCCAGCAGTTTATCGGGGATGGGTCAGCCCCAGCATTTT
.,TRBV20-1,TRBJ2-7,.,CSADSGDWRYEQYF,TGCAGTGCGGATTCAGGGGACTGGCGGTACGAGCAGTACTTC
once,TRBV28,TRBJ1-1,.,CASPGQHENTEAFF,TGTGCCAGTCCAGGACAGCACGAAAACACTGAAGCTTTCTTT
.,TRBV10-2,TRBJ2-7,.,CASSGVRAVDEQYF,TGCGCCAGCAGTGGTGTCAGGGCAGTTGACGAGCAGTACTTC
many,TRBV20-1,TRBJ2-2,.,CSASPGGRGRNTGELFF,TGCAGTGCTAGTCCCGGTGGGAGGGGGCGGAACACCGGGGAGCTGTTTTTT
many,TRBV28,TRBJ2-7,.,CASSSPGRTYEQYF,TGTGCCAGCAGTTCGCCGGGACGGACCTACGAGCAGTACTTC
.,TRBV18,TRBJ1-5,.,CASSPDAQPQHF,TGTGCCAGCTCACCAGATGCTCAGCCCCAGCATTTT
.,TRBV20-1,TRBJ2-5,TRBD1,CSARVLDRAETQYF,TGCAGTGCTAGAGTCCTGGACAGGGCAGAGACCCAGTACTTC
few,TRBV29-1,TRBJ1-1,TRBD1,CSVGDRGGDLTEAFF,TGCAGCGTTGGGGACAGAGGGGGCGACCTGACTGAAGCTTTCTTT
.,TRBV20-1,TRBJ2-5,.,CSASGPGVQTQYF,TGCAGTGCTAGTGGCCCTGGGGTACAGACCCAGTACTTC
.,TRBV15,TRBJ2-2,TRBD2,CATSRDPWTSVAGELFF,TGTGCCACCAGCAGAGATCCGTGGACTAGCGTGGCCGGGGAGTTGTTTTTT